This paragraph covers one T cell receptor beta chain sequence. No antigen is known for it. This CDR3 spans 14 amino acids. CDR1 and CDR2 (germline): SEHNR, FQNEAQ (reference sequence). V dropped 5 bases and J dropped 3 bases, with 14 bases sitting between them. These data come from a study of cytomegalovirus exposure and HLA in healthy donors. Study-level points and caveats: It was confirmed in vitro that a few of the CMV-associated chains were specific for CMV antigens. Sequencing depth across donors, presence/absence analyses assumed, was roughly uniform. A later analysis associated some 16,000 TCR beta sequences with HLA alleles at a 0.05 false discovery rate.

PCR employed 60 Vbeta and 13 Jbeta primers. Measured with immunoSEQ multiplex PCR; TCRdb has only the in-frame clones, and not every one. The table includes about 98,000 clones, around 86% detected once. The chain couples TRBV7-9 to TRBJ2-7; D perhaps matches TRBD2 (6 bases). The sample was PBMCs. This receptor was taken from a female donor in good health and CMV-seropositive. CDR3 sequence (DNA): TGTGCCAGCAGCCCTCCGGCGGGGAGCTACGAGCAGTACTTC. Its translation: CASSPPAGSYEQYF.